This entry features one TCR beta chain sequence. These data belong to a study of blood T cell repertoires in COVID-19. About the study: Specimens from acute and convalescent COVID-19 originated in the United States, Italy and Spain.

Authors' analysis steps: Amplification of reference gene primers was used by the study to estimate nucleated cell counts. Method: immunoSEQ multiplex PCR; TCRdb's copy keeps in-frame clones and lacks some. Clone size and V and J calls were adopted from that table, with D and trimming inferred from the DNA. The sample includes roughly 260,000 clones, around nine tenths of them seen just once. The study assigned cohorts using participant-reported clinical history. The CDR3 covers 13 residues. V lost 2 bases and J 4 bases, leaving 8 bases between the germline ends. CDR1 is GTSNPN, CDR2 SVGIG, per germline (reference sequence).

The sequencing input was PBMCs or T cells enriched from blood (not recorded which). The clonotype was recovered from a woman under 30 who had recovered from COVID-19. V gene TRBV30 combines with J gene TRBJ1-4; no clear D gene. This CDR3 is CAWSLRYNEKLFF. CDR3 coding DNA: TGTGCCTGGAGTCTGAGATATAATGAAAAACTGTTTTTT. The whole variable domain, remainder taken from reference TRBV30 and TRBJ1-4, is SQTIHQWPATLVQPVGSPLSLECTVEGTSNPNLYWYRQAAGRGLQLLFYSVGIGQISSEVPQNLSASRPQDRQFILSSKKLLLSDSGFYLCAWSLRYNEKLFFGSGTQLSVL.